This T cell receptor beta chain was documented in a study of CD8 T cells in Susac syndrome. Random hexamers were used to reverse transcribe 0.5 to 1 ug of RNA. TCRdb reprocessed the immunoSEQ multiplex PCR reads via MiXCR and lists one record per CDR3 protein. The profile shows some 100,000 distinct CDR3 sequences, about 92% of them singletons. This clonotype occurred once. The CDR3 contains 15 residues. Germline-derived CDR1 and CDR2 are MDHEN and SYDVKM. Trimming cost V 4 bases and J 9 bases; bases outside gene matches: 7. The sequence derives from a human donor with multiple sclerosis. J is TRBJ2-1 and V is TRBV28; 12 positions agree with TRBD2. Input material: CD4+ T cells from PBMCs. The CDR3 protein is CASSSTSGGSAEQFF. DNA of the CDR3: TGTGCCAGCAGTTCTACTAGCGGGGGGTCCGCTGAGCAGTTCTTC.